Presented here are 29 T cell receptor beta chains from one specimen sequenced in a study of spatial heterogeneity in lung cancer (dated by TCRdb to about 2019). This specimen's time point label, per the study, means: blood at routine non-recurrence follow-up after resection. To prepare the library, 5' RACE was applied. The sequencer was a NextSeq 500. The public reads were quality trimmed at Q25 with fastp and then assembled into clones with MiXCR by TCRdb, keeping productive beta chains. Each CDR3 protein gets just one entry, which takes the most common genes and DNA from the rows behind it. The sample table shows some 32,000 distinct CDR3 sequences, and 8% to 13% are seen once. Together, the top ten hold about 30% of the sample. The sample in question was PBMCs, obtained at follow-up. These receptors were taken from a female donor with early-stage non-small cell lung cancer.

This clonotype has a handful of counts. This rearrangement joins TRBV12-3 or TRBV12-4 to TRBJ2-1; 7 bases are shared with TRBD2. V lost 7 bases to trimming and J lost 10 bases; unmatched junction nucleotides: 10. This CDR3 spans 13 amino acids. CDR3: CASTSPGGLEQFF. CDR3 coding DNA: TGTGCCAGCACCTCCCCCGGGGGGTTGGAGCAGTTCTTC.

Many counts were recorded for this clonotype. The chain joins TRBV7-6 to TRBJ2-3, with D possibly matching TRBD1 (6 bases). CDR3 length equals 13 residues. Per germline, CDR1 SGHVS and CDR2 FNYEAQ. V lost 7 bases and J 4 bases, leaving 12 bases between the germline ends. CDR3 loop: CASTQGFSDTQYF. CDR3 DNA: TGTGCCAGCACCCAGGGGTTTTCAGATACGCAGTATTTT.

The CDR3 is CASSYGDRVAYTF. The CDR3 DNA follows: TGTGCCAGCAGCTACGGGGACAGGGTAGCTTACACCTTC. The chain couples TRBV7-3 to TRBJ1-2; 9 positions match TRBD1. The CDR3 is 13 residues long. CDR1 is SGHTA and CDR2 is FQGTGA in the germline V gene. J gave up 11 bases and V 4 bases, and 8 bases lay outside the gene matches.

The sample holds a few counts of this clonotype. The genes are TRBV5-1 and TRBJ2-3, with D possibly being TRBD2 (6 bases). This CDR3 comprises 14 residues. Germline V lookup: CDR1 SGHRS, CDR2 YFSETQ. V was pared by 0 bases and J by 1 base, with 6 bases between. The CDR3 DNA reads TGCGCCAGCAGCTTGGAGCGGGGCACAGATACGCAGTATTTT. Amino acid sequence: CASSLERGTDTQYF.

This clonotype has at least ten counts. J is TRBJ2-1 and V is TRBV6-2 or TRBV6-3; the match to TRBD2 covers 7 bases. Per the germline V gene, CDR1 is MNHEY and CDR2 is SVGEGT. The CDR3 has 17 residues. With 1 base clipped from V and 1 base from J, the junction kept 7 bases outside the gene matches. CDR3 bases: TGTGCCAGCAGTTACTTTGGGTCGGGAGGTTCCTACAATGAGCAGTTCTTC. It translates to CASSYFGSGGSYNEQFF.

This clonotype has just a few counts. This chain connects TRBV20-1 to TRBJ2-3; the D call may be TRBD1 or TRBD2 (6 bases each). The CDR3 is made up of 16 amino acids. The V gene's germline CDR1 is DFQATT and CDR2 SNEGSKA (reference sequence). The V end was cut by 3 bases, the J end by 0 bases, with 16 bases between. This chain's CDR3 is CSASPYGGLSTDTQYF. As DNA, the CDR3 is TGCAGTGCTAGCCCATACGGGGGCCTTAGCACAGATACGCAGTATTTT.

This clonotype appeared many times. V gene TRBV7-8 combines with J gene TRBJ2-1; D is ambiguous. CDR1 and CDR2 (germline): SGHVS, FQNEAQ. Trimming cost V 5 bases and J 3 bases, with 8 bases left between them. The CDR3 is made up of 13 amino acids. In DNA form, the CDR3 reads TGTGCCAGCAGCGGATTATTCTACAATGAGCAGTTCTTC. It codes for CASSGLFYNEQFF.

The chain combines TRBV27 with TRBJ1-6; 9 positions agree with TRBD1. Looked up from germline, CDR1 is MNHEY and CDR2 is SMNVEV (reference sequence). The CDR3 contains 15 residues. V lost 6 bases and J lost 7; bases outside the gene matches: 7. The DNA for the CDR3 is TGTGCCAGCAGCCCCGGGACAGGGACCAATTCACCCCTCCACTTT. Amino acid sequence: CASSPGTGTNSPLHF.

This clonotype was recorded many times. One junction end disagrees with the germline gene, perhaps due to a read error. As DNA, the CDR3 is TGTGCCAGCAGGGAGGGACAGGCTGATCACTTC. Residues: CASREGQADHF. The genes are TRBV2 and TRBJ2-1, with 8 nucleotides matching TRBD1. Germline lookup yields CDR1 SNHLY and CDR2 FYNNEI. This CDR3 has 11 amino acids.

On this clonotype itself: Being one base from a much bigger clone, this may be a read error. The chain links TRBV7-2 to TRBJ2-5; possible D gene TRBD1, 5 bases. Germline V gene data show CDR1 as SGHTA and CDR2 as FQGNSA. This CDR3 spans 14 amino acids. Trimming left V 1 base short and J 4 bases short, with 10 bases between. In nucleotides, the CDR3 is TGTGCCAGCAGCTTAGTTTATAGGGGAGAGACCCAGTACTTC. Its translation: CASSLVYRGETQYF.

This clonotype was seen many times. The chain recombines TRBV7-9 with TRBJ1-1; 7 bases align to TRBD1. V was pared by 5 bases and J by 1 base, with 4 bases of the junction left unmatched. The CDR3 loop spans 14 amino acids. The germline V gene encodes CDR1 SEHNR and CDR2 FQNEAQ (reference sequence). The DNA of the CDR3 is TGTGCCAGCAGCCGCACAGGGGAGAACACTGAAGCTTTCTTT. It specifies CASSRTGENTEAFF.

This clonotype was picked up a small number of times. The chain is built from TRBV6-5 and TRBJ2-7; tentatively, D is TRBD1 (6 bases). The V and J ends lost 0 bases and 5 bases respectively, with 8 bases between them. The CDR3 runs 13 residues. CDR1 and CDR2 from the germline V gene are MNHEY and SVGAGI. CDR3 sequence: CASSYSAGDEQYF. CDR3 bases: TGTGCCAGCAGTTACTCAGCAGGGGACGAGCAGTACTTC.

Concerning this clonotype itself: Possible read error: a much larger clone is one base away. The CDR3 DNA reads as TGTGCCTGCAGCCGGACAGTTAGCAATCAGCCCCAGCATTTT. Translation: CACSRTVSNQPQHF. The chain links TRBV28 to TRBJ1-5; tentatively, D is TRBD1 (6 bases). The CDR3 extends over 14 amino acids. Per germline, CDR1 MDHEN and CDR2 SYDVKM.

This clonotype showed up many times. The chain carries TRBV3-1 and TRBJ2-3; 10 positions agree with TRBD2. The junction had 5 bases not matched to a gene; V was cut back by 6 bases and J by 5 bases. The CDR3 extends over 14 amino acids. CDR1 and CDR2 from the germline V gene are LGHDT and YNNKEL (reference sequence). CDR3 in amino acids: CASRRTSGRDTQYF. CDR3 bases: TGTGCCAGCAGGCGGACTAGCGGCAGAGATACGCAGTATTTT.

This clonotype was counted many times. The chain couples TRBV5-1 to TRBJ2-2, with D uncertain. V was shortened by 6 bases and J by 5 bases, with 14 bases between the two germline ends. CDR3 length equals 14 residues. Germline CDR1 reads SGHRS; CDR2 reads YFSETQ. In nucleotides, the CDR3 is TGCGCCAGCAATGAGGCCGGAGAAACCGGGGAGCTGTTTTTT. Protein product: CASNEAGETGELFF.

This clonotype showed up many times. The J gene is TRBJ1-1, the V gene TRBV9, with 12 bases identical to TRBD1. Looked up from germline, CDR1 is SGDLS and CDR2 is YYNGEE. With 5 bases clipped from V and 11 bases from J, the junction kept 4 bases outside the gene matches. The CDR3 extends over 12 amino acids. The CDR3 sequence: CASSGTGGLAFF. CDR3 in DNA: TGTGCCAGCAGTGGGACAGGGGGCTTGGCTTTCTTT.

This clonotype occurred many times. The chain carries TRBV6-2 or TRBV6-3 and TRBJ2-7, with D possibly matching TRBD2 (6 bases). CDR1 and CDR2 (germline): MNHEY, SVGEGT. The V gene lost 7 bases and the J gene lost 1 base, with 11 bases spanning the gap. CDR3 length: 13 residues. The CDR3 is CASNYGGSYEQYF. CDR3 DNA sequence: TGTGCCAGCAATTATGGGGGGTCCTACGAGCAGTACTTC.

This chain joins TRBV20-1 and TRBJ2-5; D might be TRBD2 (6 bases). Deletions cut 4 bases from V and 0 bases from J, with 15 bases between. This CDR3 contains 15 residues. CDR1 is DFQATT and CDR2 is SNEGSKA in the germline V gene (reference sequence). Written as DNA, the CDR3 is TGCAGTGCTATCAGGGCGGAGGGTTACCAAGAGACCCAGTACTTC. This encodes CSAIRAEGYQETQYF.

This clonotype has at least ten counts. This chain joins TRBV7-9 and TRBJ2-2; D is possibly TRBD1 (5 bases). The CDR3 spans 12 residues. Per the germline V gene, CDR1 is SEHNR and CDR2 is FQNEAQ (reference sequence). V lost 5 bases to trimming and J lost 7 bases, with 8 bases between them. CDR3 DNA: TGTGCCAGCAGCCAAGGGGTCGGGGAGCTGTTTTTT. Its translation: CASSQGVGELFF.

This clonotype was seen repeatedly, ten times or more. The chain joins TRBV5-6 to TRBJ2-2; D gene ambiguous. The CDR3 totals 14 residues. Germline V gene sequence: CDR1 SGHDT, CDR2 YYEEEE. The ends were cut back, 0 bases at V and 6 bases at J, with 9 bases in the middle. The CDR3 is CASSLVGSSGELFF. CDR3 DNA sequence: TGTGCCAGCAGCTTGGTAGGCTCTTCCGGGGAGCTGTTTTTT.

Notes on this clonotype: A much larger clone sits a single nucleotide away, making a read error possible. The chain links TRBV11-3 to TRBJ2-7, with 7 bases aligning to TRBD1. The CDR3 sequence is 13 residues long. The germline CDR1 and CDR2 sequences are SGHNT and YENEEA. This CDR3 reads CVSSQQGTYEQYF. The CDR3 nucleotides read TGTGTCAGCAGCCAACAGGGGACCTACGAGCAGTACTTC.

This clonotype was detected many times. The rearrangement joins TRBV19 to TRBJ1-1; D gene ambiguous. Germline CDR1 is LNHDA and CDR2 is SQIVND (reference sequence). The V gene lost 5 bases and the J gene lost 0 bases, with 16 bases spanning the gap. The CDR3 is 16 amino acids. As DNA, the CDR3 is TGTGCCAGTAGTCGATCTGGTTCGCGAGTGAACACTGAAGCTTTCTTT. As protein: CASSRSGSRVNTEAFF.

This clonotype came up a few times. This chain connects TRBV24-1 to TRBJ2-2, with D possibly TRBD1 on 5 matching bases. The V gene lost 1 base and the J gene lost 4 bases, with 12 bases spanning the gap. The germline CDR1 and CDR2 sequences are KGHDR and SFDVKD. The length of the CDR3 is 16 residues. This CDR3 is CATSDFNAGITGELFF. As DNA, the CDR3 is TGTGCCACCAGTGATTTTAACGCAGGGATCACCGGGGAGCTGTTTTTT.

The rearrangement uses TRBV5-6 and TRBJ1-2; D is unclear. CDR1 and CDR2 from the germline V gene are SGHDT and YYEEEE. This CDR3 region has 14 residues. V gave up 0 bases and J gave up 4 bases, with 10 bases separating them. The CDR3 coding sequence is TGTGCCAGCAGCTTGGTTCGGCAACGCTATGGCTACACCTTC. Encoded protein: CASSLVRQRYGYTF. Full variable domain (outside the CDR3, taken from reference TRBV5-6 and TRBJ1-2): DAGVTQSPTHLIKTRGQQVTLRCSPKSGHDTVSWYQQALGQGPQFIFQYYEEEERQRGNFPDRFSGHQFPNYSSELNVNALLLGDSALYLCASSLVRQRYGYTFGSGTRLTVV.

The chain recombines TRBV4-3 with TRBJ2-3, with D perhaps TRBD1 (5 bases). The germline CDR1 and CDR2 sequences are LGHNA and YSLEER. Trimming pared 1 base from V and 2 bases from J, leaving 7 bases between. The CDR3 covers 14 residues. The CDR3 nucleotides are TGCGCCAGCAGCCAAGGGGGCCCCACAGATACGCAGTATTTT. It is translated as CASSQGGPTDTQYF.

This clonotype was detected a few times. The CDR3 DNA reads TGCGCCAGCAGCCCAGAGACACTGTACGAGCAGTACTTC. Protein: CASSPETLYEQYF. The chain carries TRBV5-1 and TRBJ2-7; D gene uncertain. This CDR3 has 13 residues. Looked up from germline, CDR1 is SGHRS and CDR2 is YFSETQ. Trimming left V 4 bases short and J 4 bases short, with 12 bases between.

This clonotype was detected a few times. The chain recombines TRBV28 with TRBJ2-5; no reliable D call. Germline values: CDR1 MDHEN, CDR2 SYDVKM. This CDR3 contains 13 residues. V was cut by 4 bases and J by 4 bases, with 10 bases left in between. In DNA, the CDR3 is TGTGCCAGCAGTTCCCCCGGGCGAGAGACCCAGTACTTC. The encoded protein is CASSSPGRETQYF.

This clonotype has more than one count but fewer than ten. The chain recombines TRBV10-3 with TRBJ1-1; 7 positions agree with TRBD1. With V trimmed by 11 bases and J by 1 base, 4 bases remained unmatched. Germline values: CDR1 ENHRY, CDR2 SYGVKD. The CDR3 consists of 12 residues. CDR3 region: CAVRTGNTEAFF. CDR3 coding DNA: TGTGCCGTCCGGACAGGGAACACTGAAGCTTTCTTT.

In its sample, this clonotype was seen many times. The CDR3 DNA sequence: TGTGCCAGTAGTGGGGGACAGGAGGCGACCCAGTACTTC. Its translation: CASSGGQEATQYF. The chain links TRBV19 to TRBJ2-5, with 8 bases matching TRBD1. Trimming cost V 5 bases and J 7 bases; bases outside gene matches: 6. From germline, CDR1 is LNHDA and CDR2 SQIVND (reference sequence). The CDR3 totals 13 residues.